A selection of T cell receptor beta chains follows, all from one sample in a study of technical replicates of blood from a few donors. TCRdb's copy holds only in-frame clones and misses some; the assay was immunoSEQ multiplex PCR. The top ten clones hold 0.39% of a sample with tens of thousands of clones, 94% of them seen once. The source material was T cells isolated from PBMCs. The receptors stem from a human donor in good health. CDR3s leave out the opening cysteine and the closing phenylalanine or tryptophan. The order of the fields is J gene, V gene, clone size, CDR3 protein. Clone size appears in some rows only: once, few, many, or a class for an expanded clone.

J gene: TRBJ1-5; V gene: TRBV10-2; clone size: once; CDR3 protein: AVSIIGGGQPQH
J gene: TRBJ2-1; V gene: TRBV7-9; clone size: -; CDR3 protein: ASRFHPSENNEQF
J gene: TRBJ2-5; V gene: TRBV4-1; clone size: -; CDR3 protein: ASSQTLTGKTETQY
J gene: TRBJ2-7; V gene: TRBV15; clone size: -; CDR3 protein: ATSTLYEQY
J gene: TRBJ1-1; V gene: TRBV29-1; clone size: -; CDR3 protein: SVPTGNTEAF
J gene: TRBJ1-4; V gene: TRBV10-3; clone size: once; CDR3 protein: AIGQGATNEKLF
J gene: TRBJ1-2; V gene: TRBV4-1; clone size: -; CDR3 protein: ASSHHPPETGGQGRYGYT
J gene: TRBJ1-1; V gene: TRBV19; clone size: -; CDR3 protein: ASKTDREMNTEAF
J gene: TRBJ2-2; V gene: TRBV6-5; clone size: -; CDR3 protein: ASSYRGELF
J gene: TRBJ2-7; V gene: TRBV19; clone size: few; CDR3 protein: ASSMERGQYEQY
J gene: TRBJ2-7; V gene: TRBV6-1; clone size: -; CDR3 protein: ATSMVGYEQY